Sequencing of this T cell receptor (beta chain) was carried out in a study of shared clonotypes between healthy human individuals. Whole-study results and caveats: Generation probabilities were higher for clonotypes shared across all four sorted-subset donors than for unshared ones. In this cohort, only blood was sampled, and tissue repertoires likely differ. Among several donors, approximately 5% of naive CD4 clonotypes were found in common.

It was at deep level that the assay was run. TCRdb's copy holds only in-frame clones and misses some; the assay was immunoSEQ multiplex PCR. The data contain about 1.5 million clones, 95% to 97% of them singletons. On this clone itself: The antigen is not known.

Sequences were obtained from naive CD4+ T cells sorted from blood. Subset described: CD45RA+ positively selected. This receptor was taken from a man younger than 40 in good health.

The CDR3 region has the DNA TGTGCCAGCTCACGAGTTGGGGATACGCAGTATTTT. Its translation is CASSRVGDTQYF. The chain links TRBV18 to TRBJ2-3; D unresolved. Trimming pared 4 bases from V and 6 bases from J, leaving 8 bases between. CDR3 size: 12 residues. The germline gives CDR1 KGHSH, CDR2 LQKENI.